Listed below are T cell receptor beta chains from one sample, sequenced in a study of blood T cell repertoires in COVID-19. Assay: immunoSEQ multiplex PCR; the TCRdb copy retains only in-frame clones and omits some. The sample shows 200,000 to 300,000 clones, around 89% of them seen only once. The sample consisted of peripheral blood. The receptor set was obtained from a woman aged 25-40 years with COVID-19, enrolled during active disease. The conserved cysteine and the conserved F or W are not part of the CDR3 here.

v_call,j_call,cdr3_aa
TRBV5-1,TRBJ1-4,ASSQARGNEKLF
TRBV4-3,TRBJ2-1,ASSQDLAIIYNEQF
TRBV14,TRBJ2-3,ASSQGAGLAGGRRTDTQY
TRBV11-3,TRBJ2-1,ASSLGLADPNEQF
TRBV4-3,TRBJ2-3,ASSQDQRGTDTQY
TRBV18,TRBJ2-3,ASSRSLSGGSDTDTQY
TRBV11-3,TRBJ2-1,ASSFPSNEQF
TRBV6-6,TRBJ1-5,ASSYLEGTQPQH
TRBV5-1,TRBJ1-1,ASSSGSGTEAF
TRBV3-1/TRBV3-2,TRBJ2-3,ASSQDLTGGPGDTQY
TRBV6-5,TRBJ1-1,ASNRPGQGVAEAF
TRBV6-2/TRBV6-3,TRBJ2-1,ASSYSGKSNEQF
TRBV9,TRBJ2-5,ASSVGAGGKAETQY
TRBV7-8,TRBJ2-7,ASSSPGTGIAYEQY
TRBV11-2,TRBJ2-7,ASSFQRVTGPREQY
TRBV10-1,TRBJ2-7,ASSNNYEQY
TRBV11-3,TRBJ2-5,ASSSGFGETQY
TRBV2,TRBJ1-2,GQGANYGYT
TRBV6-5,TRBJ2-3,ASSYGGDSTDTQY
TRBV24-1,TRBJ2-5,ATSDMGGTQY
TRBV4-3,TRBJ2-6,ASSQDRPRSSGANVLT
TRBV4-3,TRBJ1-2,ASSQNRGNYGYT
TRBV7-8,TRBJ2-2,ASSGLAGGNTGELF
TRBV4-3,TRBJ1-6,ASSPRTGSGSPLH
TRBV6-6,TRBJ1-4,ASNDQGVGEKLF
TRBV29-1,TRBJ2-4,SLHRGDIQY
TRBV2,TRBJ2-3,ASRAGTDTQY
TRBV6-2/TRBV6-3,TRBJ1-2,ASSYSGRGVYGYT
TRBV29-1,TRBJ2-1,SGTSFRTSGRAGNNEQF
TRBV29-1,TRBJ2-2,SVEDHGTGGTGELF
TRBV5-1,TRBJ2-1,ASSPHGGGTNEQF
TRBV7-2,TRBJ1-2,ASSLGHPNYGYT
TRBV30,TRBJ2-4,AWSVQGGNIQY
TRBV7-2,TRBJ2-2,ASSLSPLSGVANTGELF
TRBV20-1,TRBJ2-3,SANRRDTQY
TRBV13,TRBJ1-1,ASGQRQQNTEAF
TRBV11-2,TRBJ1-2,ASSHTLGQGMVGYT
TRBV29-1,TRBJ2-3,SVERVREITDTQY
TRBV7-9,TRBJ2-2,ASSLRSKGGTGELF
TRBV27,TRBJ1-2,ASSLSGTGSLGYGYT
TRBV12-3/TRBV12-4,TRBJ1-1,ASRQGQGEAF
TRBV3-1/TRBV3-2,TRBJ2-4,ASSPPTGGRNIQY
TRBV5-1,TRBJ1-4,ARGGEKLF
TRBV27,TRBJ1-2,ASSLSTSNYGYT
TRBV7-2,TRBJ1-2,ASSTTRTAGYGYT
TRBV7-8,TRBJ2-5,ASTPGQETQY
TRBV10-1,TRBJ2-5,ASSDPGQETQY
TRBV5-1,TRBJ2-7,ASSGRTGALLSYEQY
TRBV7-2,TRBJ1-2,ASSLGGGQGRGYT
TRBV4-3,TRBJ2-1,ASSQVEPGNEQF
TRBV3-1/TRBV3-2,TRBJ1-5,ASSQGGGNQPQH
TRBV12-3/TRBV12-4,TRBJ1-2,ASSFGANYGYT
TRBV11-2,TRBJ2-1,ASSLGGDPSYNEQF
TRBV3-1/TRBV3-2,TRBJ2-1,ASSQDGLAGGPGYNEQF
TRBV3-1/TRBV3-2,TRBJ2-5,ASSQDPPRWTSPEETQY
TRBV6-5,TRBJ2-5,ASRDRGETQY
TRBV7-9,TRBJ2-2,ASSATGTQNTGELF
TRBV5-4,TRBJ1-2,ASSRDRDYGYT